This T cell receptor (beta chain) was sequenced for a study of cytomegalovirus exposure and HLA in healthy donors listed by TCRdb under 2017. About the investigation overall: The 650 to 750 repertoires of the first cohort and the roughly 120 validation repertoires were produced on the same platform, according to a later analysis. The study was designed to test whether signatures of past pathogen exposure could be identified by cataloging public T cell receptors. Besides the first cohort of around 670 subjects, a separate validation cohort made up of 95 to 150 different subjects was used. High-throughput TCR immunosequencing, statistical association of individual TCRs with disease status, and machine learning were combined to predict cytomegalovirus infection status.

The donors were included in the validation cohort of 130 or so subjects, a group kept apart from the roughly 700-subject first cohort. The library was built by means of the immunoSEQ multiplex PCR assay. On the study's bioinformatics: A statistical classification framework was built for diagnosing cytomegalovirus status from the catalog of TCR beta chain sequences. As stored in TCRdb, this immuneACCESS dataset retains in-frame rearrangements with V and J assigned. A fraction of the clones does not appear; measured against another copy, unresolved V genes explain less than half of the discrepancy, and the remainder lacks a known reason. V and J calls and clone size follow that table, whereas D and trimming were derived from the DNA. The sample table holds about 360,000 clones, of which 70% to 90% were seen once. The leading ten clones occupy over 0.75% of the sample. Study-level results and caveats: A later analysis lacked HLA typing for the validation cohort, so it scored co-occurrence in that cohort across all 110 or so repertoires. The study gave a list of 150 to 200 TCR beta chains associated with cytomegalovirus. While some public TCRs were present in many individuals, most TCR sequences turned up only very rarely across donors. The authors suggested that the approach could potentially be generalized to other disease states and immunological phenotypes. The classifier was reported to diagnose cytomegalovirus status with high specificity and sensitivity in both the original and validation cohorts. A few of the identified cytomegalovirus-associated TCR beta chains were confirmed in vitro to be specific for cytomegalovirus antigens. Of the cluster scores, 85% to 95% were above 0 in a later analysis, which found that TCRs clustered in the first cohort also tended to co-occur in the 120 or so validation repertoires.

Worth noting for this clone: Its binding antigen is unknown. No qualities accompany the bases; no much larger clone lies one base away.

Trimming removed 1 base from V and 2 bases from J, leaving 9 bases between the germline ends. From a lookup of the germline V gene, CDR1 and CDR2 are SGDLS and YYNGEE. From cysteine to phenylalanine, the CDR3 is 14 amino acids long. Only the CDR3 DNA stays, 42 bases, in frame from base 1. The specimen was PBMCs. This TCR came from a woman between 18 and 29 years old in good health and CMV-seronegative. The rearranged segments are TRBV9 and TRBJ1-2; the D gene identity is not certain. This receptor has the CDR3 CASSVTDGNYGYTF. The nucleotide sequence is given as TGTGCCAGCAGCGTAACTGACGGGAACTATGGCTACACCTTC.